These T cell receptor beta chains were read from a single sample in a study of regulatory T cells in long-lasting Graves disease. TCRdb reprocessed the multiplex PCR reads via MiXCR and lists one record per CDR3 protein. The data hold roughly 610,000 distinct CDR3 sequences, with 15% to 20% observed a single time. This sample was shared with a second study, whose subject was T cells in Graves' hyperthyroidism and ophthalmopathy.

The material sequenced was peripheral blood mononuclear cells (PBMCs), taken at new diagnosis, from a patient treated with antithyroid drugs. The receptors stem from a young man with Graves disease. Each CDR3 is given with its conserved first and last residue. A D gene is named only where the DNA matches it firmly.

V	D	J	CDR3
TRBV3-1	NA	TRBJ1-6	CASSHGYGTFHF
TRBV7-3	NA	TRBJ2-2	CASGLGERTGELFF
TRBV6-1	TRBD1	TRBJ1-1	CASLKQGLDEAFF
TRBV5-4	TRBD2	TRBJ2-5	CASSSPTSGRTETQYF
TRBV5-5	NA	TRBJ2-1	CASSSVGFTASSYNEQFF
TRBV6-2/TRBV6-3	NA	TRBJ2-3	CASSYSGSISRADTQYF
TRBV20-1	NA	TRBJ2-7	CSARDEAVNSYEQYF
TRBV29-1	NA	TRBJ1-1	CSVKRTVDTEAFF
TRBV20-1	TRBD1	TRBJ1-1	CSPVGTANTEAFF
TRBV6-1	NA	TRBJ1-2	CASSEVGMAAYGYTF
TRBV2	TRBD1	TRBJ2-2	CASRITGGVNTGELFF
TRBV19	TRBD1	TRBJ2-3	CASRTGLWADTQYF
TRBV5-5	NA	TRBJ1-5	CANSLANSNQPQHF
TRBV6-1	TRBD1	TRBJ1-2	CASENRGHNYGYTF
TRBV4-1	NA	TRBJ2-7	CASSRIGASPYEQYF
TRBV7-3	NA	TRBJ2-1	CASSFNWALYNEQFF
TRBV6-2/TRBV6-3	TRBD2	TRBJ2-7	CASTPVAGGNEQYF
TRBV7-3	NA	TRBJ2-7	CASSSQVGIVYEQYF
TRBV7-3	TRBD2	TRBJ2-2	CASSFGTRHTGELFF
TRBV5-1	NA	TRBJ1-1	CASSLDSEAFF
TRBV15	NA	TRBJ1-4	CATSKSPNEKLFF
TRBV12-3/TRBV12-4	NA	TRBJ1-1	CASSLWEGNTEAFF
TRBV11-2	NA	TRBJ2-3	CASAFPGTQYF
TRBV27	NA	TRBJ1-1	CASSVLWDSGFLTEAFF
TRBV20-1	TRBD1	TRBJ2-2	CSATQGYTGELFF
TRBV2	NA	TRBJ1-2	CASTEGGRDAF
TRBV13	NA	TRBJ2-5	CASSWGTSRETQYF
TRBV11-2	TRBD2	TRBJ2-3	CASSFLGLATDTQYF
TRBV7-2	TRBD1	TRBJ2-5	CASSLDRGLDETQYF
TRBV6-5	NA	TRBJ2-3	CASSYPTGGGGRVTDTQYF
TRBV20-1	TRBD2	TRBJ2-1	CSALGLAGYNEQFF
TRBV27	TRBD2	TRBJ2-1	CASSSGTSGRGEQFF
TRBV6-5	NA	TRBJ2-5	CASSYSGGLQETQYF
TRBV28	NA	TRBJ2-5	CASSIGGQTQYF
TRBV30	NA	TRBJ2-7	CAWSHQRVPSYEQYF
TRBV6-1	NA	TRBJ2-7	CASSEQGLGTQYF
TRBV2	NA	TRBJ1-2	CASRGRYGYTF
TRBV27	NA	TRBJ2-3	CASSRGLGHEEQYF
TRBV28	TRBD1	TRBJ1-2	CANKPRTGDAGYTF
TRBV9	NA	TRBJ1-4	CASSPTGYNEKLFF
TRBV27	NA	TRBJ1-1	CASSGTGLASEAFF
TRBV7-9	NA	TRBJ2-3	CASSLTKRTDTQYF